This T cell receptor (beta chain) is drawn from a study of identical twins. Carrying unique molecular identifiers, the cDNA also gained a universal primer site through template switching. MiXCR was run by TCRdb on the 5' RACE reads, yielding one entry per CDR3 protein. The sample records 650,000 to 750,000 distinct CDR3 sequences, over 20% being singletons. Regarding this clonotype: Antigen unknown.

Findings and limits, study-wide: The study based its conclusions on cross-sectional statistical analysis and did not follow the same donors. Insertions were fewer in abundant cord blood beta clonotypes, whereas memory repertoires showed none of this pattern.

This CDR3 is built from 14 residues. Germline CDR1 and CDR2: SGHDT and YYEEEE. V was clipped by 3 bases and J by 7 bases; unmatched bases: 5. The same sample was also studied in work on T cells expressing NK-cell markers. Per that study: In several donors, dominant clonotypes made up 28.3-60.1% of CD3+CD56-NKG2C+ cells.

Material: PBMCs. This receptor was taken from a woman aged 18-29 years in good health. This sequence joins TRBV5-6 and TRBJ2-1; 9 nucleotides line up with TRBD1. The CDR3 spells CASSSGTGRNEQFF. CDR3 coding DNA: TGTGCCAGCAGCTCCGGGACAGGGAGGAATGAGCAGTTCTTC.